The next 28 T cell receptor beta chains were all read from a single sample in a study of cytomegalovirus exposure and HLA in healthy donors. The PCR had 60 Vbeta and 13 Jbeta primers. TCRdb's table, derived via immunoSEQ multiplex PCR, lists solely in-frame clones and lacks some. This sample has about 98,000 clones, with roughly 70% found just once. Sample: PBMCs. The receptors originated from a man aged 50-59 years in good health and CMV-seronegative.

This clone was observed a few times. The chain joins TRBV5-8 to TRBJ2-2, with D possibly TRBD1 on 5 matching bases. Trimming pared 4 bases from V and 7 bases from J, leaving 17 bases between. Germline V gene data show CDR1 as SGHTS and CDR2 as YDEGEE. The CDR3 is 15 amino acids. The chain's CDR3 is CASSGRTRESGELFF. The CDR3 bases are TGTGCCAGCAGCGGCCGGACAAGGGAAAGCGGGGAGCTGTTTTTT.

J is TRBJ2-7 and V is TRBV15; D is unclear. V was pared by 0 bases and J by 5 bases, with 8 bases between. Germline-derived CDR1 and CDR2 are LNHNV and YYDKDF (reference sequence). There are 13 residues in the CDR3. The CDR3 region is CATSREPVNEQYF. The CDR3 DNA reads as TGTGCCACCAGCAGAGAGCCAGTCAACGAGCAGTACTTC.

This sequence joins TRBV6-6 and TRBJ2-5, with 9 bases aligning to TRBD1. The J call could be wrong; TRBJ2-7 is a better fit for the DNA end. The length of the CDR3 is 15 residues. Looked up from germline, CDR1 is MNHNY and CDR2 is SVGAGI (reference sequence). Written as DNA, the CDR3 is TGTGCCAGCAGTTATCAACAGGGGGCGGCCTACGAGCAGTACTTC. It yields the protein CASSYQQGAAYEQYF.

This clone turned up a few times. V is TRBV19 and J is TRBJ2-6; D is unclear. V shed 5 bases and J shed 0 bases, with 8 bases lying between them. Per the germline V gene, CDR1 is LNHDA and CDR2 is SQIVND (reference sequence). This CDR3 comprises 15 residues. The CDR3 loop is CASSGSYSGANVLTF. CDR3 DNA: TGTGCCAGTAGTGGTAGCTACTCTGGGGCCAACGTCCTGACTTTC. Drawing the rest from reference TRBV19 and TRBJ2-6, the complete variable domain is DGGITQSPKYLFRKEGQNVTLSCEQNLNHDAMYWYRQDPGQGLRLIYYSQIVNDFQKGDIAEGYSVSREKKESFPLTVTSAQKNPTAFYLCASSGSYSGANVLTFGAGSRLTVL.

The table lists this clone with a count of one. This sequence joins TRBV4-2 and TRBJ2-7, with 7 bases fitting TRBD2. The CDR3 runs 16 residues. Germline V CDR1 and CDR2: LGHNA, YNFKEQ. Germline trimming cut 6 bases from V and 1 base from J; bases unmatched to any gene: 12. The CDR3 spells CASRHEAGDSSYEQYF. As DNA, the CDR3 is TGTGCCAGCAGGCACGAGGCGGGAGACTCGTCCTACGAGCAGTACTTC.

Only a few counts were recorded for this clone. Here the CDR3 reads CASTPNTGSAGELFF. CDR3 nucleotides: TGTGCCAGCACCCCTAATACAGGGTCGGCCGGGGAGCTGTTTTTT. The chain combines TRBV6-1 with TRBJ2-2; D possibly corresponds to TRBD1 (6 bases). The V and J ends lost 7 bases and 6 bases respectively, with 18 bases between them. This CDR3 region has 15 residues. CDR1 MNHNS and CDR2 SASEGT come from the germline V gene.

The chain links TRBV27 to TRBJ1-2; 7 bases match TRBD1. J was trimmed by 10 bases and V by 6 bases; bases with no gene match: 5. The CDR3 is 11 residues long. Germline-derived CDR1 and CDR2 are MNHEY and SMNVEV (reference sequence). DNA for the CDR3: TGTGCCAGCAGGAGACAGGGAGTCTACACCTTC. It encodes CASRRQGVYTF.

This clone was seen a few times. V and J are TRBV15 and TRBJ1-5; 7 bases fit TRBD1. J was trimmed by 1 base and V by 0 bases; bases with no gene match: 6. Per the germline V gene, CDR1 is LNHNV and CDR2 is YYDKDF (reference sequence). CDR3 length: 17 residues. CDR3 sequence (DNA): TGTGCCACCAGCAGAGATTCTGAGACAGGGAGCAATCAGCCCCAGCATTTT. Translated: CATSRDSETGSNQPQHF.

The chain is built from TRBV28 and TRBJ2-2; no clear D gene. Per germline, CDR1 MDHEN and CDR2 SYDVKM. The CDR3 sequence is 15 residues long. Trimming took 3 bases from V and 7 from J, leaving 15 bases between them. CDR3 in DNA: TGTGCCAGCAGTTTGGATCCTAGAAGGAGCGGGGAGCTGTTTTTT. Residues: CASSLDPRRSGELFF.

This chain uses TRBV27 with TRBJ2-3; tentative D call: TRBD2 (7 bases). V lost 7 bases and J 1 base, leaving 15 bases between the germline ends. The CDR3 loop spans 15 amino acids. In germline, CDR1 is MNHEY, CDR2 SMNVEV (reference sequence). Written as DNA, the CDR3 is TGTGCCAGCAAAGAGGGGGGGGCTCGCACAGATACGCAGTATTTT. Translation: CASKEGGARTDTQYF.

In its sample, this clone was seen a few times. As DNA, the CDR3 is TGTGCCAGCCTAGCGGGAGTGGGCCAAGAGACCCAGTACTTC. It encodes CASLAGVGQETQYF. This chain links TRBV2 with TRBJ2-5; 10 bases agree with TRBD2. The CDR3 sequence is 14 residues long. Per the germline V gene, CDR1 is SNHLY and CDR2 is FYNNEI. V gave up 8 bases and J gave up 1 base; unmatched junction bases: 4.

The chain carries TRBV28 and TRBJ1-1; 9 bases fit TRBD1. From germline, CDR1 is MDHEN and CDR2 SYDVKM. V shed 6 bases, J shed 4 bases, and the junction held 3 bases outside the gene matches. The CDR3 is 13 amino acids. The CDR3: CASRPTGGTEAFF. CDR3 DNA: TGTGCCAGCAGGCCGACAGGGGGCACTGAAGCTTTCTTT. The full variable domain, rest sourced from reference TRBV28 and TRBJ1-1, is DVKVTQSSRYLVKRTGEKVFLECVQDMDHENMFWYRQDPGLGLRLIYFSYDVKMKEKGDIPEGYSVSREKKERFSLILESASTNQTSMYLCASRPTGGTEAFFGQGTRLTVV.

The chain joins TRBV5-5 to TRBJ2-7; possibly TRBD1 for D (5 bases). V was pared by 4 bases and J by 0 bases, with 11 bases between. The CDR3 is 14 residues long. Germline V gene sequence: CDR1 SGHKS, CDR2 YYEKEE (reference sequence). The CDR3 reads CASSADRISYEQYF. DNA for the CDR3: TGTGCCAGCAGCGCCGACAGAATCTCCTACGAGCAGTACTTC.

This rearrangement joins TRBV18 to TRBJ2-7, with TRBD1 matching 8 bases. This CDR3 has 15 residues. Germline V gives CDR1 KGHSH, CDR2 LQKENI. The trim removed 2 bases at V and 1 base at J, leaving 4 bases unmatched. This CDR3 is CASSPGRGQSYEQYF. CDR3 sequence (DNA): TGTGCCAGCTCACCAGGCAGGGGGCAGTCCTACGAGCAGTACTTC.

This sequence joins TRBV7-9 and TRBJ2-7; a possible D gene is TRBD1 (5 bases). Deletions cut 5 bases from V and 1 base from J, with 18 bases between. This CDR3 is built from 16 residues. Germline V gene lookup returns CDR1 SEHNR and CDR2 FQNEAQ (reference sequence). CDR3 loop: CASSLGIGARSYEQYF. CDR3 sequence (DNA): TGTGCCAGCAGCCTGGGGATTGGGGCCCGTTCCTACGAGCAGTACTTC.

The chain recombines TRBV7-2 with TRBJ1-6; 8 bases fit TRBD1. V shed 5 bases, J shed 11 bases, and the junction held 11 bases outside the gene matches. Per germline, CDR1 SGHTA and CDR2 FQGNSA. The CDR3 runs 15 residues. This CDR3 reads CASSHGDRRTPPLHF. CDR3 nucleotides: TGTGCCAGCAGCCATGGGGACAGGAGAACCCCACCCCTCCACTTT.

V is TRBV19 and J is TRBJ1-2, with TRBD1 as a possible D gene (6 bases). The CDR3 is made up of 15 amino acids. Germline CDR1 reads LNHDA; CDR2 reads SQIVND (reference sequence). V lost 5 bases, J lost 3 bases, and 16 bases lay in between. CDR3 region: CASSSPGQGYYGYTF. CDR3 DNA: TGTGCCAGTAGTTCCCCGGGACAAGGCTACTATGGCTACACCTTC.

The chain carries TRBV14 and TRBJ2-7; the D gene is possibly TRBD1 (6 bases). This CDR3 region has 13 residues. Trimming took off 4 bases at V and 11 bases at J, with 18 bases between the two ends. The germline V gene has CDR1 SGHDN and CDR2 FVKESK. The CDR3 nucleotides are TGTGCCAGCAGCCGGCAGGGGAATGTTAGGGAGTACTTC. Protein sequence: CASSRQGNVREYF.

The rearrangement uses TRBV5-1 and TRBJ2-7, with TRBD1 matching over 9 bases. Trimming cost V 0 bases and J 5 bases; bases outside gene matches: 6. Germline V gene sequence: CDR1 SGHRS, CDR2 YFSETQ. The CDR3 runs to 15 residues. The DNA for the CDR3 is TGCGCCAGCAGCTTGGGGGACAGGGATATGGACGAGCAGTACTTC. Translating gives CASSLGDRDMDEQYF. Variable domain in full (rest from reference TRBV5-1 and TRBJ2-7): KAGVTQTPRYLIKTRGQQVTLSCSPISGHRSVSWYQQTPGQGLQFLFEYFSETQRNKGNFPGRFSGRQFSNSRSEMNVSTLELGDSALYLCASSLGDRDMDEQYFGPGTRLTVT.

This chain connects TRBV5-6 to TRBJ2-1, with 7 positions matching TRBD2. The V gene's germline CDR1 is SGHDT and CDR2 YYEEEE. J lost 5 bases, V lost 0 bases, and 8 bases had no gene match. CDR3 size: 16 residues. The CDR3, as DNA: TGTGCCAGCAGCTTGGTCCGTCTAGCGGTTCACAATGAGCAGTTCTTC. This encodes CASSLVRLAVHNEQFF.

The chain uses TRBV7-6 and TRBJ1-4, with D hard to call. V was shortened by 0 bases and J by 5 bases, with 16 bases between the two germline ends. The CDR3 loop spans 17 amino acids. CDR1 is SGHVS, CDR2 FNYEAQ, per germline. The CDR3 loop reads CASSLARRGFGNEKLFF. The CDR3 DNA reads as TGTGCCAGCAGCTTAGCCCGTCGGGGTTTTGGGAATGAAAAACTGTTTTTT.

Notes on this clone: This sample includes further DNA sequences coding for the same CDR3. J is TRBJ2-3 and V is TRBV18; D gene ambiguous. The germline CDR1 and CDR2 sequences are KGHSH and LQKENI. Trimming took 2 bases from V and 3 from J, leaving 3 bases between them. The CDR3 loop spans 12 amino acids. CDR3 sequence (DNA): TGTGCCAGCTCACCAACAACAGATACGCAGTATTTT. Translated: CASSPTTDTQYF.

This clone was seen once. The chain carries TRBV6-1 and TRBJ2-7, with TRBD1 identical over 7 bases. This CDR3 is 14 amino acids long. V gave up 4 bases and J gave up 2 bases; unmatched junction bases: 5. Germline CDR1 MNHNS, CDR2 SASEGT. CDR3 sequence: CASSGRGFTYEQYF. CDR3 nucleotide sequence: TGTGCCAGCAGTGGCAGGGGGTTCACCTACGAGCAGTACTTC.

In DNA, the CDR3 is TGTGCCAGCAGTCCCGCGGGGGATACGCAGTATTTT. It encodes CASSPAGDTQYF. The J gene is TRBJ2-3, the V gene TRBV27; D is possibly TRBD2 (6 bases). V lost 5 bases, J lost 6 bases, and 9 bases lay in between. Germline CDR1 MNHEY, CDR2 SMNVEV (reference sequence). The CDR3 is 12 amino acids.

This clone appeared a few times. The genes are TRBV11-2 and TRBJ2-7, with D possibly matching TRBD2 (5 bases). Trimming removed 6 bases from V and 2 bases from J, with 14 bases in between. Per germline, CDR1 SGHAT and CDR2 FQNNGV. This CDR3 spans 14 amino acids. CDR3 residues: CASRGFRAAYEQYF. CDR3 nucleotide sequence: TGTGCCAGCAGAGGGTTTCGAGCGGCCTACGAGCAGTACTTC.

This clone has only one observation. V and J are TRBV6-1 and TRBJ2-1; 8 bases are shared with TRBD1. After removal of 7 bases from V and 2 bases from J, the junction contained 7 bases not matched to a gene. Germline lookup yields CDR1 MNHNS and CDR2 SASEGT. The CDR3 sequence is 15 residues long. Here the CDR3 DNA reads TGTGCCAGCACTTTCGGGACAGGTCCCTACAATGAGCAGTTCTTC. Protein product: CASTFGTGPYNEQFF.

The sample holds a few counts of this clone. This CDR3 reads CASRTGTNQETQYF. The CDR3 DNA follows: TGTGCCAGCAGGACCGGGACAAACCAAGAGACCCAGTACTTC. The chain combines TRBV7-9 with TRBJ2-5, with D possibly being TRBD1 (6 bases). V shed 6 bases and J shed 0 bases, with 11 bases lying between them. Germline V CDR1 and CDR2: SEHNR, FQNEAQ (reference sequence). This CDR3 contains 14 residues. Variable domain in full (rest from reference TRBV7-9 and TRBJ2-5): DTGVSQNPRHKITKRGQNVTFRCDPISEHNRLYWYRQTLGQGPEFLTYFQNEAQLEKSRLLSDRFSAERPKGSFSTLEIQRTEQGDSAMYLCASRTGTNQETQYFGPGTRLLVL.

V gene TRBV4-1 combines with J gene TRBJ2-7; D unclear. V lost 0 bases, J lost 0 bases, and 9 bases lay in between. The CDR3 is 15 amino acids. CDR1 MGHRA and CDR2 YSYEKL come from the germline V gene. The CDR3 region is CASSQDRWSSYEQYF. The CDR3 bases are TGCGCCAGCAGCCAAGATAGGTGGAGCTCCTACGAGCAGTACTTC.